This is a list of T cell receptor beta chains from one sample in a study of CD4+ T cells in melanoma. Clones were sequenced by immunoSEQ multiplex PCR, and TCRdb holds only the in-frame ones, with some missing. The sample holds around 16,000 clones; less than 85% are singletons and the top ten take about an eighth. The source material was cells from a culture (not recorded whether cultured in vitro). These receptors all come from a human donor with melanoma. Each CDR3 is given with its conserved first and last residue. Where a row states a size, it is once, few, many or the class of an expanded clone; other rows omit it.

abundance: NA; v_gene: TRBV29-1; CDR3aa: CSVQGQGGYEQYF
abundance: few; v_gene: TRBV9; CDR3aa: CASSVASGPGNEQFF
abundance: few; v_gene: TRBV27; CDR3aa: CASSFREGSPLHF
abundance: NA; v_gene: TRBV19; CDR3aa: CASRGRGREQFF
abundance: NA; v_gene: TRBV5-8; CDR3aa: CASSFWGRIETNNQPQHF
abundance: NA; v_gene: TRBV10-2; CDR3aa: CASTGVASGGAGTGELFF
abundance: NA; v_gene: TRBV18; CDR3aa: CASSPTAGSTDTQYF
abundance: NA; v_gene: TRBV27; CDR3aa: CASSSPGVSPLHF
abundance: NA; v_gene: TRBV5-1; CDR3aa: CASSLGWAKVTVYEQYF
abundance: NA; v_gene: TRBV6-1; CDR3aa: CASSPHLAGADSQYF
abundance: NA; v_gene: TRBV6-1; CDR3aa: CASRLGADTQYF
abundance: NA; v_gene: TRBV4-1; CDR3aa: CASSQDFGTAGSGANVLTF
abundance: NA; v_gene: TRBV7-9; CDR3aa: CASSPHRETEAFF
abundance: NA; v_gene: TRBV7-8; CDR3aa: CASSLVRGTNQPQHF
abundance: NA; v_gene: TRBV7-9; CDR3aa: CASSLGISGGETQYF
abundance: NA; v_gene: TRBV10-1; CDR3aa: CASSPDRRPYEQYF
abundance: NA; v_gene: TRBV5-4; CDR3aa: CASSLPGSNQPQHF
abundance: NA; v_gene: TRBV7-9; CDR3aa: CASRPGGSQETQYF
abundance: NA; v_gene: TRBV6-5; CDR3aa: CASRPRQATEAFF
abundance: few; v_gene: TRBV2; CDR3aa: CASRVQEGGAFF
abundance: NA; v_gene: TRBV6-1; CDR3aa: CASSAGTLRIEAFF